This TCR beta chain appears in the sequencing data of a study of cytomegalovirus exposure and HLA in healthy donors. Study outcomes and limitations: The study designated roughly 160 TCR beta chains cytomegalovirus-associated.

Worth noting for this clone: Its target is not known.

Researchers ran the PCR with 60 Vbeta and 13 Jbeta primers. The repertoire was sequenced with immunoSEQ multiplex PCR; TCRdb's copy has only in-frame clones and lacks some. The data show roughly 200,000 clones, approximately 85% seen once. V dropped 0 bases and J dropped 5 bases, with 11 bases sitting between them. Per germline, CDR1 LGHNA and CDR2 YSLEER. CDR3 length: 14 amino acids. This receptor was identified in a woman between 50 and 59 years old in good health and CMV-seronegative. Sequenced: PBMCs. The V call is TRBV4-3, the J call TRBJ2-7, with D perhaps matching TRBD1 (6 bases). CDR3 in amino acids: CASSQDGGWDEQYF. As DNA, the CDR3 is TGCGCCAGCAGCCAAGATGGGGGCTGGGACGAGCAGTACTTC.